This is a list of T cell receptor beta chains from one sample in a study of CD8+ T cells in alopecia areata. Repertoires were generated with immunoSEQ multiplex PCR, while TCRdb's copy carries only in-frame clones and drops some. The data show under 250,000 clones, with about 56% seen just once and roughly 5.3% held by the top ten. Material for sequencing was CD8+ T cells sorted from blood. These receptors all stem from a human donor in good health. Each CDR3 is given with its conserved first and last residue. A D gene is named only where the DNA matches it firmly. A row's size may be missing; if present it is once, few, many or a size class.

d_gene	v_gene	abundance	j_gene	CDR3nt	CDR3aa
.	TRBV30	few	TRBJ2-2	TGTGCCTGGGCCGGGCCCTATACCGGGGAGCTGTTTTTT	CAWAGPYTGELFF
TRBD2	TRBV4-1	once	TRBJ2-1	TGCGCCAGCAGCCTCGGGACTAGCGGGGGCAATGAGCAGTTCTTC	CASSLGTSGGNEQFF
TRBD1	TRBV2	.	TRBJ2-2	TGTGCCAGCGATAACAGGGGGCGAAACACCGGGGAGCTGTTTTTT	CASDNRGRNTGELFF
.	TRBV6-5	.	TRBJ2-7	TGTGCCACCATCTCCAGGGTCTATCACGAGCAGTACTTC	CATISRVYHEQYF
.	TRBV20-1	once	TRBJ2-3	TGCAGTGCTTCCCCAGATACGCAGTATTTT	CSASPDTQYF
.	TRBV5-4	.	TRBJ2-5	TGTGCCAGCAGCTTGGCGGGTGAGACCCAGTACTTC	CASSLAGETQYF
TRBD2	TRBV4-1	few	TRBJ2-7	TGCGCCAGCAGCGAGACCGGGGGGGGCGAGCAGTACTTC	CASSETGGGEQYF
.	TRBV7-9	few	TRBJ1-6	TGTGCCACTCAGGACCCGTATAATTCACCCCTCCACTTT	CATQDPYNSPLHF
.	TRBV19	.	TRBJ1-1	TGTGCCAGTAGTAAGAGGAGTGAAGCTTTCTTT	CASSKRSEAFF
.	TRBV29-1	.	TRBJ1-2	TGCAGCGTTGATGGGGTTTTCGATGGCTACACCTTC	CSVDGVFDGYTF
TRBD1	TRBV7-8	.	TRBJ1-1	TGTGCCAGCAGCGCCGACTGGACAGGGTTTGGGGCTTTCTTT	CASSADWTGFGAFF
.	TRBV7-9	.	TRBJ1-1	TGTGCCAGCAGCTCACGAAGACAGGCCACTGAAGCTTTCTTT	CASSSRRQATEAFF
.	TRBV29-1	few	TRBJ1-4	TGCAGCGTACTGACAGGACCTAATGAAAAACTGTTTTTT	CSVLTGPNEKLFF
.	TRBV29-1	.	TRBJ2-1	TGCAGCGTTTTCAGGGGCTATGAGCAGTTCTTC	CSVFRGYEQFF
TRBD1	TRBV9	.	TRBJ1-6	TGTGCCAGCAGCCCTACGCAGGGGGCCAATTCACCCCTCCACTTT	CASSPTQGANSPLHF
.	TRBV6-5	few	TRBJ1-4	TGTGCCAGCAGTTTGGGGACGTACGAAAAACTGTTTTTT	CASSLGTYEKLFF